Listed below are T cell receptor beta chains from one sample, sequenced in a study of regulatory T cells. Assay used: immunoSEQ multiplex PCR; TCRdb lists only in-frame clones, some missing. The sample has approximately 18,000 clones, roughly 84% seen once; the top ten hold 8%. Input material: conventional CD4+ T cells sorted from blood. The origin of the receptors is a person aged 30 to 40 with CD3G deficiency. Each CDR3 is given with its conserved first and last residue. The D gene is left open where the match is weak. Size is omitted from some rows. Given values are once, few, many or a class for expanded clones.

abundance	v_gene	d_gene	j_gene	CDR3aa	CDR3nt
-	TRBV11-1	-	TRBJ2-3	CASSGLETDTQYF	TGTGCCAGCAGCGGGCTAGAGACAGATACGCAGTATTTT
-	TRBV6-1	TRBD1	TRBJ2-1	CASSVYRGMAYNEQFF	TGTGCCAGCAGTGTTTACAGGGGGATGGCCTACAATGAGCAGTTCTTC
few	TRBV7-9	-	TRBJ2-1	CASSHSQGNEQFF	TGTGCCAGCAGCCACTCACAGGGAAATGAGCAGTTCTTC
-	TRBV5-1	-	TRBJ1-2	CASSLAGIGGYTF	TGCGCCAGCAGCTTGGCAGGGATCGGAGGCTACACCTTC
-	TRBV10-3	TRBD2	TRBJ2-3	CAISPGSGSTDTQYF	TGTGCCATCAGTCCGGGTAGCGGGAGCACAGATACGCAGTATTTT
-	TRBV29-1	-	TRBJ1-1	CSVAGVRQAFF	TGCAGCGTTGCAGGGGTCCGCCAGGCTTTCTTT
-	TRBV6-1	-	TRBJ2-5	CASSHWRVIGETQYF	TGTGCCAGCAGCCACTGGCGCGTGATTGGGGAGACCCAGTACTTC
once	TRBV7-9	-	TRBJ2-5	CASSLIIEREIKETQYF	TGTGCCAGCAGCTTAATCATCGAACGCGAAATTAAAGAGACCCAGTACTTC
-	TRBV28	-	TRBJ1-5	CASSPRTRLAQHF	TGTGCCAGCAGTCCGCGGACCCGGCTAGCCCAGCATTTT
-	TRBV7-9	-	TRBJ1-1	CASRSNTEAFF	TGTGCCAGCAGATCAAACACTGAAGCTTTCTTT
-	TRBV6-1	-	TRBJ1-1	CASSLLRRSEAFF	TGTGCCAGCAGTCTTCTACGTCGGTCTGAAGCTTTCTTT
-	TRBV10-2	-	TRBJ1-6	CASRAPGSGIQPLHF	TGCGCCAGCAGGGCTCCAGGGTCCGGGATTCAACCCCTCCACTTT
few	TRBV28	TRBD1	TRBJ1-6	CASRTDRVGSPLHF	TGTGCCAGCCGAACCGACAGGGTTGGATCACCCCTCCACTTT
-	TRBV27	-	TRBJ2-3	CASALKGGRADTQYF	TGTGCCAGCGCCTTAAAGGGGGGGAGAGCAGATACGCAGTATTTT
-	TRBV28	TRBD1	TRBJ1-2	CASSLSPGTGGNYGYTF	TGTGCCAGCAGTTTAAGCCCAGGGACAGGGGGGAACTATGGCTACACCTTC
-	TRBV7-8	-	TRBJ2-2	CASSLVWESTGELFF	TGTGCCAGCAGCTTAGTATGGGAGTCCACCGGGGAGCTGTTTTTT
-	TRBV28	-	TRBJ1-2	CASSPPGRGPSGYTF	TGTGCCAGCAGTCCACCGGGCAGGGGTCCATCTGGCTACACCTTC
-	TRBV18	-	TRBJ2-3	CASSPRGDTQYF	TGTGCCAGCTCACCACGGGGAGATACGCAGTATTTT
-	TRBV10-3	-	TRBJ2-3	CAISGREKDTQYF	TGTGCCATCAGTGGCAGGGAGAAAGATACGCAGTATTTT
-	TRBV7-2	-	TRBJ2-3	CASSLDSASGTDTQYF	TGTGCCAGCAGCTTAGATTCGGCTAGCGGCACAGATACGCAGTATTTT
-	TRBV7-9	-	TRBJ1-2	CASSSTTRGYTF	TGTGCCAGCAGCTCGACGACTCGCGGCTACACCTTC
-	TRBV6-1	TRBD2	TRBJ2-7	CASSGVAGVGYEQYF	TGTGCCAGCAGTGGCGTGGCGGGAGTGGGCTACGAGCAGTACTTC
once	TRBV18	-	TRBJ2-7	CASSLFRGDEQYF	TGTGCCAGCTCACTATTCCGGGGTGACGAGCAGTACTTC
-	TRBV5-1	TRBD2	TRBJ2-1	CASSLGTSNSNEQFF	TGCGCCAGCAGCTTGGGGACTAGTAATAGCAATGAGCAGTTCTTC
once	TRBV6-6	-	TRBJ1-2	CASSSSKMNYGYTF	TGTGCCAGCAGTTCTTCTAAGATGAACTATGGCTACACCTTC
-	TRBV20-1	-	TRBJ1-2	CSARAFSGYTF	TGCAGTGCTAGAGCCTTCTCTGGCTACACCTTC
-	TRBV28	TRBD1	TRBJ1-2	CASSLPGGHYGYTF	TGTGCCAGCAGTTTACCAGGGGGCCACTATGGCTACACCTTC
-	TRBV28	TRBD1	TRBJ1-2	CASSRTGLSTLYTF	TGTGCCAGCAGTCGGACAGGGCTGAGTACCTTGTACACCTTC
once	TRBV5-1	-	TRBJ2-3	CASSLARGAGTDTQYF	TGCGCCAGCAGCCTCGCCAGGGGGGCAGGCACAGATACGCAGTATTTT
few	TRBV6-5	TRBD1	TRBJ1-2	CASSVNRGRGGYTF	TGTGCCAGCAGTGTCAACAGGGGGCGAGGAGGCTACACCTTC
few	TRBV6-1	TRBD2	TRBJ2-1	CASRGLVGNEQFF	TGTGCCAGTAGAGGACTAGTTGGCAATGAGCAGTTCTTC
-	TRBV30	-	TRBJ1-1	CAWDAGTGSNTEAFF	TGTGCCTGGGACGCAGGGACGGGGTCGAACACTGAAGCTTTCTTT
-	TRBV6-1	TRBD1	TRBJ1-2	CASSEGGQGADGYTF	TGTGCCAGCAGTGAAGGGGGACAGGGGGCTGATGGCTACACCTTC
-	TRBV7-9	-	TRBJ2-3	CASSYLQGQADTQYF	TGTGCCAGCAGCTACTTACAGGGTCAGGCAGATACGCAGTATTTT
-	TRBV10-3	TRBD2	TRBJ2-7	CAISESPTSGGYEQYF	TGTGCCATCAGTGAGTCTCCAACTAGCGGGGGCTACGAGCAGTACTTC
-	TRBV28	TRBD2	TRBJ2-7	CASSSPGGSSYEQYF	TGTGCCAGCAGTTCCCCGGGGGGTAGCTCCTACGAGCAGTACTTC
-	TRBV12-5	TRBD2	TRBJ2-7	CASGFGLAGDEQYF	TGTGCTAGTGGTTTTGGGCTAGCGGGAGACGAGCAGTACTTC
-	TRBV7-9	TRBD1	TRBJ1-1	CASSPNRQGATEAFF	TGTGCCAGCAGCCCTAATCGACAGGGGGCCACTGAAGCTTTCTTT
-	TRBV11-2	-	TRBJ1-2	CASSLSGDPGYGYTF	TGTGCCAGCAGCTTAAGCGGGGACCCCGGCTATGGCTACACCTTC
-	TRBV18	-	TRBJ2-1	CASSPTEGNEQFF	TGTGCCAGCTCACCAACGGAGGGGAATGAGCAGTTCTTC
-	TRBV27	-	TRBJ1-1	CATLPGAHRNTEAFF	TGTGCCACCCTCCCGGGGGCGCACAGAAACACTGAAGCTTTCTTT
once	TRBV14	-	TRBJ2-5	CASSLGHRGTQYF	TGTGCCAGCAGCCTTGGACATCGAGGGACCCAGTACTTC
-	TRBV28	TRBD2	TRBJ2-1	CASSLAGAYNEQFF	TGTGCCAGCAGTTTAGCGGGGGCCTACAATGAGCAGTTCTTC
once	TRBV5-1	-	TRBJ2-7	CASSLAPGSYEQYF	TGCGCCAGCAGCTTGGCCCCTGGCTCCTACGAGCAGTACTTC
-	TRBV6-1	-	TRBJ2-7	CASSEFQDYTGSYEQYF	TGTGCCAGCAGTGAATTCCAGGATTATACAGGTTCCTACGAGCAGTACTTC
-	TRBV5-1	-	TRBJ1-2	CASSLEGEGGYTF	TGCGCCAGCAGCTTGGAGGGGGAGGGCGGCTACACCTTC
-	TRBV19	TRBD1	TRBJ1-6	CASRPTGDHSPLHF	TGTGCCAGTAGACCGACAGGGGACCATTCACCCCTCCACTTT
-	TRBV7-9	-	TRBJ1-4	CASSFGTYAEKLFF	TGTGCCAGCAGCTTTGGGACGTATGCAGAAAAACTGTTTTTT
once	TRBV19	TRBD2	TRBJ2-3	CASSPDLAGVSTDTQYF	TGTGCCAGTAGTCCGGACTTAGCGGGAGTTAGCACAGATACGCAGTATTTT